The rows below give T cell receptor beta chains drawn from one sample of a study of neurological immune-mediated disorders. TCRdb recomputed calls from the 5' RACE reads with MiXCR, one row per CDR3 protein. The table records about 53,000 distinct CDR3 sequences, under 4.5% of them present only once. The sequenced sample consisted of PBMCs. The receptor set was obtained from a woman aged 25 to 39 with multiple sclerosis. Each CDR3 is given with its conserved first and last residue. A D gene is named only where the DNA matches it firmly. The size entry is marked missing in some rows and otherwise reads once, few, many or a size class.

V	D	size	J	DNA	CDR3
TRBV6-4	TRBD2	many	TRBJ2-1	TGTGCCAGCAGTGACTCGATAAGCGGGGTAGTCTTCTTC	CASSDSISGVVFF
TRBV11-2	NA	many	TRBJ2-7	TGTGCCAGCAGCTTCTCCGGGACGTCGAGCTCCTACGAGCAGTACTTC	CASSFSGTSSSYEQYF
TRBV28	TRBD2	many	TRBJ2-3	TGTGCCAGCAGTTCAACTAGCGGCGCAGATACGCAGTATTTT	CASSSTSGADTQYF
TRBV6-5	NA	many	TRBJ2-3	TGTGCCAGCAGGACCCCGAACACAGATACGCAGTATTTT	CASRTPNTDTQYF
TRBV20-1	TRBD2	many	TRBJ2-7	TGCAGTGCGCGACCCGGGACTAGCGGGACCTACGAGCAGTACTTC	CSARPGTSGTYEQYF
TRBV7-9	TRBD1	many	TRBJ2-5	TGTGCCAGCAGCCCCGGACAGGGAAAAGAGACCCAGTACTTC	CASSPGQGKETQYF
TRBV6-5	NA	few	TRBJ2-1	TGTGCCAGCAGTTACGGCAATGAGCAGTTCTTC	CASSYGNEQFF
TRBV4-2	NA	few	TRBJ2-1	TGTGCCAGCAGCCATAAGGTGGGGCCCTACAATGAGCAGTTCTTC	CASSHKVGPYNEQFF
TRBV7-8	TRBD1	few	TRBJ1-1	TGTGCCAGCAGCTTAGGGACAGGGAAAGGTGGTGTGAACACTGAAGCTTTCTTT	CASSLGTGKGGVNTEAFF
TRBV5-1	NA	many	TRBJ1-1	TGCGCCAGCAGCGACTCCTCCGGGGGGCACACTGAAGCTTTCTTT	CASSDSSGGHTEAFF
TRBV3-1	TRBD2	many	TRBJ2-5	TGTGCCAGCAGCCAACGGAGAATAGCGGGGCAAGAGACCCAGTACTTC	CASSQRRIAGQETQYF
TRBV6-6	NA	many	TRBJ1-5	TGTGCCAGCAGTTACTCTGGGGGAAATCAGCCCCAGAATTTT	CASSYSGGNQPQNF
TRBV20-1	TRBD1	many	TRBJ1-2	TGCAGTGCTCCGACCGGGACAGGGGCTCCTAGCAATGGCTACACCTTC	CSAPTGTGAPSNGYTF
TRBV3-1	NA	many	TRBJ1-3	TGTGCCAGCAGCCTACAGGGAAACACCATATATTTT	CASSLQGNTIYF
TRBV20-1	NA	many	TRBJ2-3	TGCAGTGCTAGTGCGGGCGCTGGCACAGATACGCAGTATTTT	CSASAGAGTDTQYF
TRBV7-2	NA	many	TRBJ1-5	TGTGCCAGCAGCTTGTTGGGTAGGGCCACCAATCAGCCCCAGCATTTT	CASSLLGRATNQPQHF
TRBV6-5	NA	many	TRBJ2-7	TGTGCCAGCAGTTACGCACCCACCTACGAGCAGTACTTC	CASSYAPTYEQYF
TRBV20-1	NA	many	TRBJ2-7	TGCAGTGCTAGAGACGTCTACGAGCAGTACTTC	CSARDVYEQYF
TRBV20-1	TRBD1	many	TRBJ1-6	TGCAGTGCTAGAGCCTTCGGGACAGGGAATTCACCCCTCCACTTT	CSARAFGTGNSPLHF
TRBV27	TRBD2	many	TRBJ2-3	TGTGCCAGCAAGGGACTAGCGGGGACAGATACGCAGTATTTT	CASKGLAGTDTQYF
TRBV5-1	NA	NA	TRBJ1-1	TGCGCCAGCAGCCTACAGCGAGACACTGAAGCTTTCTTT	CASSLQRDTEAFF
TRBV20-1	TRBD2	many	TRBJ2-5	TGCAGTTTTAGCGGGGGGGCCGGGGAGACCCAGTACTTC	CSFSGGAGETQYF